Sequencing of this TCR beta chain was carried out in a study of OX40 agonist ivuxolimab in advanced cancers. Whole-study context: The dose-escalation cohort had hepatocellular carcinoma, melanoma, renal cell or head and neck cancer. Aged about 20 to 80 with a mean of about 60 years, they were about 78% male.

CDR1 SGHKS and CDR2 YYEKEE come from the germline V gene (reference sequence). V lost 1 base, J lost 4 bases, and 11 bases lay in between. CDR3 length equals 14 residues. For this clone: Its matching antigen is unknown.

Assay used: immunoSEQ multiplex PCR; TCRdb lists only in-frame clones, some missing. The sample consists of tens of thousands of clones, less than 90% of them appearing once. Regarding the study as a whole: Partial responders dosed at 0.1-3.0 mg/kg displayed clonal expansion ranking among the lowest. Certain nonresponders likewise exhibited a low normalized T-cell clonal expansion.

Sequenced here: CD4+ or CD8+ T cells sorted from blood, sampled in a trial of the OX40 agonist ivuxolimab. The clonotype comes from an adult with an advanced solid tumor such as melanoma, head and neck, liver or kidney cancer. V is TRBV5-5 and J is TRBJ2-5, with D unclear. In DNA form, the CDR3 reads TGTGCCAGCAGCTTGACCTGGGGTGGAGAGACCCAGTACTTC. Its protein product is CASSLTWGGETQYF.